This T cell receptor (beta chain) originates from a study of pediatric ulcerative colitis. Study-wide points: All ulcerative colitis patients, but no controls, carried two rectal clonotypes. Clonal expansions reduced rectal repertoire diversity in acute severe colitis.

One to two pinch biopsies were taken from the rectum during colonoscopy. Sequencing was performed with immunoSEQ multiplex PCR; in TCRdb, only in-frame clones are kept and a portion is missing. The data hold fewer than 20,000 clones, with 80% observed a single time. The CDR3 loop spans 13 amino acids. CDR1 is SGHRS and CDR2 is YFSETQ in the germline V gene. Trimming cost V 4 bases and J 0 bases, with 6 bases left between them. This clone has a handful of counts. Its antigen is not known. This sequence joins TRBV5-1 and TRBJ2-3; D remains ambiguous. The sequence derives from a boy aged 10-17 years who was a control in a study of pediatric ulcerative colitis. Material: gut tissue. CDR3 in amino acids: CASSARSTDTQYF. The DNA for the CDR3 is TGCGCCAGCAGCGCCCGTAGCACAGATACGCAGTATTTT.